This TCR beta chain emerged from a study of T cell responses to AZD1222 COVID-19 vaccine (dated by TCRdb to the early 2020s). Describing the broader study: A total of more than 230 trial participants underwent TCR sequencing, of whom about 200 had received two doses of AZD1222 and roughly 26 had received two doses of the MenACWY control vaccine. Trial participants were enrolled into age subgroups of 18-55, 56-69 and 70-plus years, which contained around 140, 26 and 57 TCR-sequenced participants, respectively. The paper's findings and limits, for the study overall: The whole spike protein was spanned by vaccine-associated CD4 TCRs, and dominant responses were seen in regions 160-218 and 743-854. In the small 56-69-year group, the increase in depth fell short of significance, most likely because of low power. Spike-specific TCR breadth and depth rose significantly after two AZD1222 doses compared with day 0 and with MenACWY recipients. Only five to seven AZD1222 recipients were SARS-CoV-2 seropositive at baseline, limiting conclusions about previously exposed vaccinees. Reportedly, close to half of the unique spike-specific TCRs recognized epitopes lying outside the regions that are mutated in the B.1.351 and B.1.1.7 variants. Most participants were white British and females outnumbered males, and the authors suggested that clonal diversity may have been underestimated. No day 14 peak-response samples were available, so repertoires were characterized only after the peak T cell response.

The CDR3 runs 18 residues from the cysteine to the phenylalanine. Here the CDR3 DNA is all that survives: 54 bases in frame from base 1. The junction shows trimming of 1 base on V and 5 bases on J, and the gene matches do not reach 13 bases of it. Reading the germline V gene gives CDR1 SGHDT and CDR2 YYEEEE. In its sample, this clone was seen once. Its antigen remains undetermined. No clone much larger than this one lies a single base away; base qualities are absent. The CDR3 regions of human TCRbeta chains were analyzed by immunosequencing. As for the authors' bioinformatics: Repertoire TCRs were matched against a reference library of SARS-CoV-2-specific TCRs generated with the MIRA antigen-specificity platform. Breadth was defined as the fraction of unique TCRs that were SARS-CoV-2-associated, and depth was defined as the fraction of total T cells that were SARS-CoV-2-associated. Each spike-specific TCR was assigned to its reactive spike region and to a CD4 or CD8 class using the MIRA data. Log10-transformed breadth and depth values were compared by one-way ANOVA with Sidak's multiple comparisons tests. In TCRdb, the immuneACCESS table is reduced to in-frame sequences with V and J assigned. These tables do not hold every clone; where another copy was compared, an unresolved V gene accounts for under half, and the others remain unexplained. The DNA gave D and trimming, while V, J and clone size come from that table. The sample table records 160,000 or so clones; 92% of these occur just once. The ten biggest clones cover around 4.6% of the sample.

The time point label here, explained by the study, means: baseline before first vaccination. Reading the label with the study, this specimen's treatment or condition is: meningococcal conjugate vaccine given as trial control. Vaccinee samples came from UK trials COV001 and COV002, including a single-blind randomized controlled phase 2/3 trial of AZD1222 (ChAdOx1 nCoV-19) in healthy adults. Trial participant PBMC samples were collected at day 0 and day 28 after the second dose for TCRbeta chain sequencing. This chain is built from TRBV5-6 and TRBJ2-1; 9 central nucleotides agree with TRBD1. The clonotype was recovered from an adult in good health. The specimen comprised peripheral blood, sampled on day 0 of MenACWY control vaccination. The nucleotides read TGTGCCAGCAGCTTGTTAATAAGGGGGACAGGGATTCACAATGAGCAGTTCTTC. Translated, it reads CASSLLIRGTGIHNEQFF.